The 2 T cell receptor beta chains reported below all come from one sample, sequenced in a study of CD8 T cells in ankylosing spondylitis. TCRdb reanalysed the 5' RACE reads using MiXCR and keeps one entry per CDR3 protein. The data contain approximately 140,000 distinct CDR3 sequences, over 7% of them singletons. Sequences were obtained from blood, either unsorted or a sorted T cell fraction (not recorded which). Receptors were obtained from a male donor with ankylosing spondylitis or in good health (not recorded which).

This clonotype came up many times. J is TRBJ2-4 and V is TRBV5-6, with D possibly TRBD2 on 5 matching bases. This CDR3 comprises 14 residues. Between the trimmed V and J ends, which lost 0 bases and 5 bases, there was a span of 9 bases. CDR1 is SGHDT and CDR2 is YYEEEE in the germline V gene. This chain's CDR3 is CASSLDGVQNIQYF. In nucleotides, the CDR3 is TGTGCCAGCAGCTTGGACGGGGTCCAAAACATTCAGTACTTC.

DNA for the CDR3: TGTGCCAGCACCTTGGACAGGGTGCTCGGAAAACTGTTTTTT. The encoded protein is CASTLDRVLGKLFF. The V gene is TRBV12-3 or TRBV12-4, the J gene TRBJ1-4, with 8 bases fitting TRBD1. V was pared by 7 bases and J by 10 bases, with 11 bases of the junction left unmatched. The CDR3 is made up of 14 amino acids.